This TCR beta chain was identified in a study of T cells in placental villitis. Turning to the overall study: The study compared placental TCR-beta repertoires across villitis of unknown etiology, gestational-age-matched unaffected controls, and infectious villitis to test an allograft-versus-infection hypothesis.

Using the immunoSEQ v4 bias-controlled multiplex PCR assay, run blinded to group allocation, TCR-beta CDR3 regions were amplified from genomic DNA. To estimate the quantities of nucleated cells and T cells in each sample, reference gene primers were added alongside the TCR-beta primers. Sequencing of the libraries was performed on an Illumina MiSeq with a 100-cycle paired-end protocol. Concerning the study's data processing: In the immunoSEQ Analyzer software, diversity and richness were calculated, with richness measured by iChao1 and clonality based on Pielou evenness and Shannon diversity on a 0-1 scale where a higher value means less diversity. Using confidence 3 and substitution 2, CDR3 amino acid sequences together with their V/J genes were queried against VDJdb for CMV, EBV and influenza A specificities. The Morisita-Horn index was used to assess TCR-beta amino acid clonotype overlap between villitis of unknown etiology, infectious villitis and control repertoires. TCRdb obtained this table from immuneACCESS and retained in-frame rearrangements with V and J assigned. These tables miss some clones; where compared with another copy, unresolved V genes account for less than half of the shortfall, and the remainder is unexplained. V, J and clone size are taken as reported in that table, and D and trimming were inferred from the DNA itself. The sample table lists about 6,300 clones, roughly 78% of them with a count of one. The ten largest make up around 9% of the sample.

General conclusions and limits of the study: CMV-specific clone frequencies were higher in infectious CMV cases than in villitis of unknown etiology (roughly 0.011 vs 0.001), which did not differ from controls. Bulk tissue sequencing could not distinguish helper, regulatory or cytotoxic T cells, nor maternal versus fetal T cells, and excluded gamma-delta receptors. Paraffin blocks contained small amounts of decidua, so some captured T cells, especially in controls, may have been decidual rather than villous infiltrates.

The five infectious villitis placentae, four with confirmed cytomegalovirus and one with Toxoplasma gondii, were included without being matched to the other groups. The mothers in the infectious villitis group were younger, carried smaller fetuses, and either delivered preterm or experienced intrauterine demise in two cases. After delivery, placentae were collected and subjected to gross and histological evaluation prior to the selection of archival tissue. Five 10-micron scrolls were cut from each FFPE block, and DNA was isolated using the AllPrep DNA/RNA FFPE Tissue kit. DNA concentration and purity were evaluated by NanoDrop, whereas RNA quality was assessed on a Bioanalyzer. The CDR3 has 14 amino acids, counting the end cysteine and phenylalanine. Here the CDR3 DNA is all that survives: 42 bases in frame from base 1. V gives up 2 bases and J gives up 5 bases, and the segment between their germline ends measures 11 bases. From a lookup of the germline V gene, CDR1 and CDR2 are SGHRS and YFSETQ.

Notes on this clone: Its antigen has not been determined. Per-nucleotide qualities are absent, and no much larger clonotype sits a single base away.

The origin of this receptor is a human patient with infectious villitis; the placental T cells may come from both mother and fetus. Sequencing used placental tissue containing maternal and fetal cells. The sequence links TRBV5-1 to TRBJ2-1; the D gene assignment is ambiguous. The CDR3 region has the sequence CASSLQGRNNEQFF. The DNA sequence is TGCGCCAGCAGCTTACAAGGACGGAACAATGAGCAGTTCTTC.